Below are 27 T cell receptor beta chains sequenced from a single sample in a study of T cell repertoires in cytomegalovirus infection. TCRdb used MiXCR to reprocess the reads, holding one entry per CDR3 protein. The sample carries about 740,000 distinct CDR3 sequences, roughly 36% recorded once. No cognate antigen is known for these TCRs. Sample: cultured PBMCs, taken from culture after CMV antigen stimulation. These receptors originate from a human donor in good health (CMV status not recorded). Some clones in this sample may be carry-over from other donors' samples.

This clonotype was found a few times. V and J are TRBV6-5 and TRBJ2-7; D is uncertain. Germline values: CDR1 MNHEY, CDR2 SVGAGI. Trimming left V 0 bases short and J 5 bases short, with 8 bases between. The CDR3 runs 13 residues. CDR3 residues: CASSYSPPNEQYF. DNA for the CDR3: TGTGCCAGCAGTTACTCACCGCCCAACGAGCAGTACTTC.

This clonotype was recorded a few times. The chain joins TRBV7-9 to TRBJ1-1, with 7 nucleotides matching TRBD1. This CDR3 spans 12 amino acids. Germline values: CDR1 SEHNR, CDR2 FQNEAQ (reference sequence). J was trimmed by 11 bases and V by 7 bases; bases with no gene match: 10. CDR3 nucleotides: TGTGCCAGCAATACAGGGGTCGGTGGGGCTTTCTTT. Translated: CASNTGVGGAFF. Together with reference TRBV7-9 and TRBJ1-1, the CDR3 gives the full variable domain: DTGVSQNPRHKITKRGQNVTFRCDPISEHNRLYWYRQTLGQGPEFLTYFQNEAQLEKSRLLSDRFSAERPKGSFSTLEIQRTEQGDSAMYLCASNTGVGGAFFGQGTRLTVV.

This chain links TRBV19 with TRBJ1-1; the D gene is possibly TRBD1 (5 bases). CDR1 is LNHDA, CDR2 SQIVND, per germline (reference sequence). Trimming removed 9 bases at V and 5 bases at J, with 13 bases between. The CDR3 is made up of 12 amino acids. The chain's CDR3 is CASLRGGTEAFF. DNA for the CDR3: TGTGCCAGCCTTCGGGGGGGGACTGAAGCTTTCTTT.

This clonotype has more than one count but fewer than ten. The chain links TRBV7-9 to TRBJ1-2; D unclear. This CDR3 comprises 14 residues. Trimming pared 5 bases from V and 2 bases from J, leaving 12 bases between. The germline gives CDR1 SEHNR, CDR2 FQNEAQ (reference sequence). CDR3 residues: CASSPRIGNYGYTF. The CDR3 nucleotides read TGTGCCAGCAGCCCCCGGATAGGGAACTATGGCTACACCTTC.

This clonotype showed up just a few times. V and J are TRBV7-6 and TRBJ2-7, with TRBD2 matching 8 bases. Germline V CDR1 and CDR2: SGHVS, FNYEAQ. Unmatched junction bases numbered 11, after V lost 5 bases and J lost 5 bases. This CDR3 spans 15 amino acids. CDR3 bases: TGTGCCAGCAGCATCACGGGACTAGTGGGTCACGAGCAGTACTTC. Protein sequence: CASSITGLVGHEQYF.

This clonotype was detected a few times. The chain links TRBV12-3 or TRBV12-4 to TRBJ1-4; D perhaps matches TRBD1 (5 bases). V was cut by 6 bases and J by 8 bases, with 16 bases left in between. There are 14 residues in the CDR3. This CDR3 reads CASSTVQRGEKLFF. DNA for the CDR3: TGTGCCAGCAGCACTGTTCAGCGGGGCGAAAAACTGTTTTTT.

V usage is TRBV2 and J usage is TRBJ2-3; 7 nucleotides align to TRBD1. Germline trimming cut 6 bases from V and 0 bases from J; bases unmatched to any gene: 9. The CDR3 loop spans 16 amino acids. Germline CDR1 SNHLY, CDR2 FYNNEI. The CDR3 sequence: CASSAPGGGSTDTQYF. CDR3 nucleotides: TGTGCCAGCAGCGCCCCAGGGGGTGGAAGCACAGATACGCAGTATTTT.

This clonotype was detected once. The chain carries TRBV7-6 and TRBJ2-1; 10 positions match TRBD2. The ends lost 2 bases at V and 7 bases at J; junction bases unmatched: 5. The CDR3 is 15 amino acids. Per the germline V gene, CDR1 is SGHVS and CDR2 is FNYEAQ. The CDR3 DNA reads TGTGCCAGCAGCTTATGGACTAGCGGAGCTAATGAGCAGTTCTTC. It encodes CASSLWTSGANEQFF. Combining the CDR3 with reference TRBV7-6 and TRBJ2-1 gives the whole variable domain GAGVSQSPRYKVTKRGQDVALRCDPISGHVSLYWYRQALGQGPEFLTYFNYEAQQDKSGLPNDRFSAERPEGSISTLTIQRTEQRDSAMYRCASSLWTSGANEQFFGPGTRLTVL.

This chain joins TRBV3-1 and TRBJ2-1; 8 positions agree with TRBD2. CDR1 is LGHDT, CDR2 YNNKEL, per germline (reference sequence). The CDR3 loop spans 16 amino acids. The J segment lost 6 bases and the V segment lost 1 base, leaving 8 bases of the junction unmatched. Here the CDR3 DNA reads TGTGCCAGCAGCCAAGTTGGCGGGGGGCCGCTCAATGAGCAGTTCTTC. As protein: CASSQVGGGPLNEQFF.

This clonotype was recorded a few times. V gene TRBV7-6 combines with J gene TRBJ2-5, with 7 bases identical to TRBD2. Germline CDR1 is SGHVS and CDR2 is FNYEAQ. The CDR3 is 19 amino acids. V shed 6 bases, J shed 2 bases, and the junction held 21 bases outside the gene matches. The CDR3 sequence is CASRPLRPSGPVGQETQYF. In DNA, the CDR3 is TGTGCCAGCAGGCCACTGAGGCCTAGCGGCCCCGTAGGTCAAGAGACCCAGTACTTC.

For this clonotype: A read error may be the cause here, since a much bigger clone is one base away. V and J are TRBV7-2 and TRBJ2-5; D possibly uses TRBD1 or TRBD2 (5 bases each). The CDR3 contains 12 residues. V was pared by 2 bases and J by 6 bases, with 7 bases between. CDR1 is SGHTA and CDR2 is FQGNSA in the germline V gene. Here the CDR3 reads CASSLRGQTQYF. For the CDR3, the DNA is TGTGCCAGCAGCTTAAGGGGACAGACCCAGTACTTC.

This clonotype was counted a few times. J is TRBJ2-6 and V is TRBV7-7; D ambiguous. Germline lookup yields CDR1 SSHAT and CDR2 FNYEAQ (reference sequence). The CDR3 is made up of 13 amino acids. Trimming left V 5 bases short and J 6 bases short, with 8 bases between. The CDR3 DNA reads TGTGCCAGCAGCCGTAGTGAGGCCAACGTCCTGACTTTC. It specifies CASSRSEANVLTF.

The gene calls are TRBV7-8 and TRBJ1-3; possibly TRBD1 for D (6 bases). The ends were cut back, 5 bases at V and 1 base at J, with 18 bases in the middle. The CDR3 loop spans 17 amino acids. Germline CDR1 is SGHVS and CDR2 is FQNEAQ. This CDR3 reads CASSGLGSGASGNTIYF. In nucleotides, the CDR3 is TGTGCCAGCAGCGGCTTAGGTTCGGGGGCTTCTGGAAACACCATATATTTT.

J is TRBJ2-1 and V is TRBV11-2; D might be TRBD2 (6 bases). This CDR3 spans 15 amino acids. V was shortened by 1 base and J by 9 bases, with 16 bases between the two germline ends. Germline V gives CDR1 SGHAT, CDR2 FQNNGV. The CDR3 DNA reads as TGTGCCAGCAGCTTAGGAGGAGGGGTGATGGGTGAGCAGTTCTTC. This codes for CASSLGGGVMGEQFF.

The chain is built from TRBV15 and TRBJ2-1, with 10 positions matching TRBD2. Germline-derived CDR1 and CDR2 are LNHNV and YYDKDF (reference sequence). After removal of 8 bases from V and 5 bases from J, the junction contained 6 bases not matched to a gene. The CDR3 loop spans 14 amino acids. The CDR3 DNA reads as TGTGCCACCTCTCCGCTAGCGGGAGACAATGAGCAGTTCTTC. This translates into CATSPLAGDNEQFF.

V usage is TRBV11-2 and J usage is TRBJ2-2; D might be TRBD1 or TRBD2, each matching 5 bases. Germline CDR1 SGHAT, CDR2 FQNNGV. Trimming shortened V by 3 bases and J by 7 bases, and 15 bases separated the two germline ends. The CDR3 has 15 amino acids. CDR3 bases: TGTGCCAGCAGCTTTAGTGGCAGGGAGAACGGGGAGCTGTTTTTT. Translating gives CASSFSGRENGELFF.

This clonotype was observed a few times. The chain uses TRBV6-1 and TRBJ2-1; possibly TRBD2 for D (6 bases). This CDR3 is built from 14 residues. Germline loops: CDR1 MNHNS, CDR2 SASEGT. The V and J ends lost 4 bases and 0 bases respectively, with 7 bases between them. Here the CDR3 DNA reads TGTGCCAGCAGTGCTAGCGCCTCCTACAATGAGCAGTTCTTC. Protein: CASSASASYNEQFF.

This clonotype has more than one count but fewer than ten. The J gene is TRBJ2-1, the V gene TRBV2; the D gene is possibly TRBD2 (6 bases). The CDR3 has 14 amino acids. V was clipped by 3 bases and J by 10 bases, with 16 bases between them. Germline lookup yields CDR1 SNHLY and CDR2 FYNNEI. The CDR3 here is CASSDSGATGEQFF. CDR3 in DNA: TGTGCCAGCAGTGATTCGGGAGCGACCGGGGAGCAGTTCTTC.

Concerning this clonotype: Mismatch with germline at one junction end may stem from a read error. The chain's CDR3 is CASSLRGGDQPEHF. DNA for the CDR3: TGTGCCAGCAGCTTAAGGGGGGGCGATCAGCCCGAGCATTTT. The chain has TRBV7-2 and TRBJ1-5; tentatively, D is TRBD1 (6 bases). There are 14 residues in the CDR3. Germline V gene lookup returns CDR1 SGHTA and CDR2 FQGNSA.

The V call is TRBV10-3, the J call TRBJ1-6, with D possibly being TRBD1 (5 bases). The CDR3 is made up of 14 amino acids. The V end was cut by 2 bases, the J end by 5 bases, with 7 bases between. Germline CDR1 and CDR2: ENHRY and SYGVKD. DNA for the CDR3: TGTGCCATCAGTGAGGTAGGGGATAATTCACCCCTCCACTTT. This translates into CAISEVGDNSPLHF.

This chain uses TRBV19 with TRBJ2-3, with unresolved D. The CDR3 is made up of 14 amino acids. Trimming took off 3 bases at V and 1 base at J, with 8 bases between the two ends. Looked up from germline, CDR1 is LNHDA and CDR2 is SQIVND (reference sequence). CDR3 residues: CASSMSLRTDTQYF. In DNA, the CDR3 is TGTGCCAGTAGTATGTCATTACGCACAGATACGCAGTATTTT.

In this sample, this clonotype turned up many times. The chain uses TRBV6-1 and TRBJ1-1; D remains ambiguous. Trimming removed 10 bases from V and 0 bases from J, with 6 bases in between. This CDR3 comprises 11 residues. The germline V gene encodes CDR1 MNHNS and CDR2 SASEGT. The CDR3 DNA reads as TGTGCCACCCGGCTGAACACTGAAGCTTTCTTT. Protein product: CATRLNTEAFF.

This clonotype was found once. The chain carries TRBV20-1 and TRBJ2-5, with D possibly being TRBD1 or TRBD2 (5 bases each). The V end lost 3 bases, the J end lost 1 base, and 15 bases lay between the germline ends. CDR1 DFQATT and CDR2 SNEGSKA come from the germline V gene (reference sequence). CDR3 size: 15 residues. This CDR3 reads CSASEGTGFQETQYF. Written as DNA, the CDR3 is TGCAGTGCTAGTGAGGGAACAGGTTTCCAAGAGACCCAGTACTTC.

This clonotype was detected ten times or more. The chain has TRBV12-3 or TRBV12-4 and TRBJ1-1; D not certain. The CDR3 is made up of 14 amino acids. V lost 0 bases to trimming and J lost 0 bases, with 5 bases between them. The CDR3 protein is CASSLARVNTEAFF. The CDR3 coding sequence is TGTGCCAGCAGTTTAGCGCGTGTGAACACTGAAGCTTTCTTT.

The chain has TRBV18 and TRBJ2-7; 8 nucleotides line up with TRBD1. This CDR3 has 14 residues. The germline V gene encodes CDR1 KGHSH and CDR2 LQKENI. Trimming cost V 5 bases and J 5 bases; bases outside gene matches: 8. The CDR3 sequence: CASSTRQGLNEQYF. The CDR3 DNA sequence: TGTGCCAGCTCAACAAGACAGGGGCTGAACGAGCAGTACTTC.

This clonotype was picked up many times. This rearrangement joins TRBV7-6 to TRBJ2-7; 8 nucleotides agree with TRBD2. V shed 2 bases, J shed 2 bases, and the junction held 11 bases outside the gene matches. The germline V gene has CDR1 SGHVS and CDR2 FNYEAQ. This CDR3 is 17 amino acids long. The CDR3 nucleotides are TGTGCCAGCAGCTTAAGGACTAGCCGAGGGCTAACCTACGAGCAGTACTTC. Encoded protein: CASSLRTSRGLTYEQYF.

The rearrangement joins TRBV7-9 to TRBJ2-5; weak D call: TRBD1 (6 bases). V lost 4 bases, J lost 0 bases, and 12 bases lay in between. The CDR3 is made up of 15 amino acids. Germline-derived CDR1 and CDR2 are SEHNR and FQNEAQ (reference sequence). The CDR3 DNA reads as TGTGCCAGCAGCTCGGACAGTCCGTACCAAGAGACCCAGTACTTC. Translated: CASSSDSPYQETQYF.